This TCR beta chain was recorded in a study of shared clonotypes between healthy human individuals. Study details: Donor composition was two women and a few men, aged 18 to 49.

Using immunoSEQ multiplex PCR, the repertoire was profiled, and TCRdb retains in-frame clones only, with some absent. Among millions of clones listed, over 85% were seen once. This clone was found once. Germline V gene sequence: CDR1 MGHRA, CDR2 YSYEKL. The CDR3 length is 15 residues. With 0 bases removed from V and 11 bases from J, the gap between germline ends came to 14 bases. The sequence was obtained from a man between 18 and 35 years old in good health. The chain uses TRBV4-1 and TRBJ1-6; D unresolved. The sample consisted of naive CD4+ T cells sorted from blood. Documented subset: CD45RA+ positively selected. The CDR3 coding sequence is TGCGCCAGCAGCCAAGATAACGCAGGTTGGACACCCCTCCACTTT. Translated, it gives CASSQDNAGWTPLHF.